Here is one T cell receptor (beta chain) with its context. Production of TCR beta cDNA relied on 5'RACE template switching with UMIs. TCRdb re-called the 5' RACE reads; one entry per CDR3 protein, DNA not given. The sample's table shows around 260,000 distinct CDR3 sequences. The sample comes from a study of T cells expressing NK-cell markers. Germline loops: CDR1 SSHAT, CDR2 FNYEAQ (reference sequence). The CDR3 totals 15 residues. Source material: blood T cells: a sorted CD56 or NKG2C T cell subset, CD4+ or CD8+ T cells, or bulk PBMC T cells (not recorded which). This receptor was identified in a woman between 18 and 70 years old in good health. The rearrangement joins TRBV7-7 to TRBJ1-3; no DNA is available, so the TRBD1 call from TCRdb remains unchecked. This chain's CDR3 is CASSLGRTPGNTIYF.